This T cell receptor (beta chain) was retrieved from a study of blood T cell repertoires in COVID-19. The V end was cut by 1 base, the J end by 3 bases, with 21 bases between. Germline V gives CDR1 SEHNR, CDR2 FQNEAQ (reference sequence). The length of the CDR3 is 18 residues. Profiled with immunoSEQ multiplex PCR; TCRdb holds only in-frame clones, not every one. The table includes about 160,000 clones, just under 95% detected once. V usage is TRBV7-9 and J usage is TRBJ1-2, with D perhaps TRBD1 (5 bases). This clonotype was sampled from a woman aged 45-59 years with acute or convalescent COVID-19. The specimen sequenced was peripheral blood. CDR3 nucleotide sequence: TGTGCCAGCAGCTTAGAGTACAGTAACATCTGGGGCTACTATGGCTACACCTTC. This encodes CASSLEYSNIWGYYGYTF.